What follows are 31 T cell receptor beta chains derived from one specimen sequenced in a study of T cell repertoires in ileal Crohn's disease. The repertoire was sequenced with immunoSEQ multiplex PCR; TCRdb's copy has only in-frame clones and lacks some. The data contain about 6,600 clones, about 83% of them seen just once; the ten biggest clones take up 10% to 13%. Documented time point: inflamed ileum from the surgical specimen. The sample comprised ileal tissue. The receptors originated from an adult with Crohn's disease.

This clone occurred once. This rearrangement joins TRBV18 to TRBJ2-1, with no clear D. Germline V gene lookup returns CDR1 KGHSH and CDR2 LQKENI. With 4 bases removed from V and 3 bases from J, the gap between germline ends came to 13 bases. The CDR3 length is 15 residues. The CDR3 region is CASSHTQENYNEQFF. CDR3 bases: TGTGCCAGCTCACACACGCAGGAGAACTACAATGAGCAGTTCTTC.

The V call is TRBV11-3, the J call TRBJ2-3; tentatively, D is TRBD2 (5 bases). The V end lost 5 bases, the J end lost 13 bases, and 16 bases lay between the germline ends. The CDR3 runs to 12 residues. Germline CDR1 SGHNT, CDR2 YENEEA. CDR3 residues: CASSPRGQEEYF. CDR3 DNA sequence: TGTGCCAGCAGCCCCAGAGGGCAGGAGGAGTATTTT.

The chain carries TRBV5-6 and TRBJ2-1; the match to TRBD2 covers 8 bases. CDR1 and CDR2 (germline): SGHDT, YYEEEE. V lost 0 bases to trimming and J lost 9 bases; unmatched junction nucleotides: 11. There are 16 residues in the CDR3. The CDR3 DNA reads TGTGCCAGCAGCTTGGCTAGCGGGCATTCGAGCGGTGAGCAGTTCTTC. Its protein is CASSLASGHSSGEQFF. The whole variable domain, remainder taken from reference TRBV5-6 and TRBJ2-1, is DAGVTQSPTHLIKTRGQQVTLRCSPKSGHDTVSWYQQALGQGPQFIFQYYEEEERQRGNFPDRFSGHQFPNYSSELNVNALLLGDSALYLCASSLASGHSSGEQFFGPGTRLTVL.

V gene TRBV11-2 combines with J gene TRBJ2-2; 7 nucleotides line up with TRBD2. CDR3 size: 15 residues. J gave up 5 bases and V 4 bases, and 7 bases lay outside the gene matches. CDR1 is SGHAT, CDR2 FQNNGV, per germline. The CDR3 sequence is CASSWDRGVTGELFF. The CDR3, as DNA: TGTGCCAGCAGCTGGGACCGGGGGGTTACCGGGGAGCTGTTTTTT.

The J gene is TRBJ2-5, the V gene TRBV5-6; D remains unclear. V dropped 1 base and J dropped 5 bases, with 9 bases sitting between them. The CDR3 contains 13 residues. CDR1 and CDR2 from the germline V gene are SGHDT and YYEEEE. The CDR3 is CASSLTIGETQYF. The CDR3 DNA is TGTGCCAGCAGCTTGACAATTGGGGAGACCCAGTACTTC. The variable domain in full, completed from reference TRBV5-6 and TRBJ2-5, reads DAGVTQSPTHLIKTRGQQVTLRCSPKSGHDTVSWYQQALGQGPQFIFQYYEEEERQRGNFPDRFSGHQFPNYSSELNVNALLLGDSALYLCASSLTIGETQYFGPGTRLLVL.

The CDR3 loop reads CATSRQKPAGELFF. The DNA for the CDR3 is TGTGCCACCAGCAGACAGAAACCGGCCGGGGAGCTGTTTTTT. The gene calls are TRBV15 and TRBJ2-2; D remains unclear. The V end lost 2 bases, the J end lost 6 bases, and 10 bases lay between the germline ends. Germline V gene lookup returns CDR1 LNHNV and CDR2 YYDKDF (reference sequence). The CDR3 is made up of 14 amino acids.

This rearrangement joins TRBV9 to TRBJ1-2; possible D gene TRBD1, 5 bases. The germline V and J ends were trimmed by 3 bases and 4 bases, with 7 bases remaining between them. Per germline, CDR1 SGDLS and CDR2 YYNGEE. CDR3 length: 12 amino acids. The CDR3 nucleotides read TGTGCCAGCAGCGGGGGACGCTATGGCTACACCTTC. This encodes CASSGGRYGYTF.

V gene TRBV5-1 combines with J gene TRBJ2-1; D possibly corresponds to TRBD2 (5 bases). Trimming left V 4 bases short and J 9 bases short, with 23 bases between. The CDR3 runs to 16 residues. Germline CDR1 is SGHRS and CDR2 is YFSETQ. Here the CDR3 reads CASSPSGVSWGSEQFF. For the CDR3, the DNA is TGCGCCAGCAGCCCCTCCGGGGTTTCTTGGGGATCTGAGCAGTTCTTC.

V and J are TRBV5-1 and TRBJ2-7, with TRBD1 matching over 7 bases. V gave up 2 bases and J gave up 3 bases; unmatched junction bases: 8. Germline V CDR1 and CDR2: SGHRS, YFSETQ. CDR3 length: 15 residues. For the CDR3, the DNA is TGCGCCAGCAGCTTAGAACCGGGACAGCACTACGAGCAGTACTTC. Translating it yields CASSLEPGQHYEQYF.

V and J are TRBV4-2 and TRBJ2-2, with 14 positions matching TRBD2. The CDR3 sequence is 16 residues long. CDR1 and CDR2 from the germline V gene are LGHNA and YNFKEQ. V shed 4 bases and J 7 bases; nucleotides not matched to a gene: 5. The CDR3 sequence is CASSPTSGGAVGELFF. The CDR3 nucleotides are TGTGCCAGCAGCCCGACTAGCGGGGGGGCGGTCGGGGAGCTGTTTTTT.

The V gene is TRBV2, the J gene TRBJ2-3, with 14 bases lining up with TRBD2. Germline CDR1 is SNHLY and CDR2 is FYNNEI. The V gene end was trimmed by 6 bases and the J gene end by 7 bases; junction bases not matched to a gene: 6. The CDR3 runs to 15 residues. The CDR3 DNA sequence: TGTGCCAGCAGCCTGACTAGCGGGGGGGCAAATACGCAGTATTTT. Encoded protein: CASSLTSGGANTQYF.

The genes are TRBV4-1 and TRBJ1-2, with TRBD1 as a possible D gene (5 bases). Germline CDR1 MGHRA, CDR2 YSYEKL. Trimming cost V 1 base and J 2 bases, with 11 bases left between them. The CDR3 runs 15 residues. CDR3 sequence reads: CASSQGSGGNYGYTF. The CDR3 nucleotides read TGCGCCAGCAGCCAAGGATCCGGGGGGAACTATGGCTACACCTTC.

CDR3 protein: CASSSRSGSSYNEQFF. CDR3 nucleotide sequence: TGCGCCAGCAGCTCAAGGAGCGGGAGCTCCTACAATGAGCAGTTCTTC. This sequence joins TRBV5-1 and TRBJ2-1; 8 positions match TRBD2. Germline assignment: CDR1 SGHRS and CDR2 YFSETQ. V lost 3 bases and J lost 0; bases outside the gene matches: 5. CDR3 length: 16 amino acids.

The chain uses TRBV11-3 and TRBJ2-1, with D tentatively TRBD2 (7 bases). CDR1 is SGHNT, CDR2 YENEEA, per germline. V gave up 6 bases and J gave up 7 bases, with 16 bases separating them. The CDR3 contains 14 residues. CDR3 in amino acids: CASRYRGGLNEQFF. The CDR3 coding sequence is TGTGCCAGCAGATACCGCGGGGGCCTGAATGAGCAGTTCTTC.

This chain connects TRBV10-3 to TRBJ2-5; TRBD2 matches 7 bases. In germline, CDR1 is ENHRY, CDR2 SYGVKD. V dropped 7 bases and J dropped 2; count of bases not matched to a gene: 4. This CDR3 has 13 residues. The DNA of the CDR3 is TGTGCCATCACCGGGGGGTTTCAAGAGACCCAGTACTTC. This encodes CAITGGFQETQYF.

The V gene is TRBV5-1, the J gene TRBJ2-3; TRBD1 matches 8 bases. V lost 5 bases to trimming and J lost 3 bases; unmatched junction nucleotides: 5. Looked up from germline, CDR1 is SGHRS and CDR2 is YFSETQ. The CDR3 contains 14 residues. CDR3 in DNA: TGCGCCAGCAGGACAGGGGCGGCAACAGATACGCAGTATTTT. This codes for CASRTGAATDTQYF.

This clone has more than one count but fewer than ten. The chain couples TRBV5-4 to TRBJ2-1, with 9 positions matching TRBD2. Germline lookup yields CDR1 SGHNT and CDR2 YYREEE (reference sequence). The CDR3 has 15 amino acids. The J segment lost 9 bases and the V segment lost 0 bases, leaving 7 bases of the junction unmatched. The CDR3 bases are TGTGCCAGCAGCTTGGTGTTAGCGGGGGCTCGTGAGCAGTTCTTC. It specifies CASSLVLAGAREQFF.

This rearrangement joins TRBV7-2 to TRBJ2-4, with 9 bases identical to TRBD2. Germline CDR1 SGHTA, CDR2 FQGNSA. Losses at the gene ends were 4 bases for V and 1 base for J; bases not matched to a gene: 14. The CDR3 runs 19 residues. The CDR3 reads CASSSQPGLASLAKNIQYF. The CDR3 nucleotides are TGTGCCAGCAGCTCCCAGCCGGGACTAGCTTCTTTGGCCAAAAACATTCAGTACTTC.

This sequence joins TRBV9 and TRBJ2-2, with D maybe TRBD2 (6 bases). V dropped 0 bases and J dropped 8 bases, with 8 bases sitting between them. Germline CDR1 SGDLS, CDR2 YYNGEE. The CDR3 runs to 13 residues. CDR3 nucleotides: TGTGCCAGCAGCGTAGCGGGGGAGGGGGAGCTGTTTTTT. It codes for CASSVAGEGELFF.

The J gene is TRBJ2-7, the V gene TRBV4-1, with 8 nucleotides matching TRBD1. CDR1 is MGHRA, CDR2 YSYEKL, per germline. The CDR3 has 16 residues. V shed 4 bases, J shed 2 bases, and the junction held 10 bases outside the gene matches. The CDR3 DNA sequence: TGCGCCAGCAGCCCGTCCGGGACAGGTGCCACCTACGAGCAGTACTTC. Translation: CASSPSGTGATYEQYF.

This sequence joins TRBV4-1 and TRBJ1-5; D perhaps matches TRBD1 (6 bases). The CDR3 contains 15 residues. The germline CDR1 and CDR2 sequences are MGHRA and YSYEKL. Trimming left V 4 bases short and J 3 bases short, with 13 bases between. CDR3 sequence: CASSPAGGVNQPQHF. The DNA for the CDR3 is TGCGCCAGCAGCCCAGCGGGGGGCGTCAATCAGCCCCAGCATTTT.

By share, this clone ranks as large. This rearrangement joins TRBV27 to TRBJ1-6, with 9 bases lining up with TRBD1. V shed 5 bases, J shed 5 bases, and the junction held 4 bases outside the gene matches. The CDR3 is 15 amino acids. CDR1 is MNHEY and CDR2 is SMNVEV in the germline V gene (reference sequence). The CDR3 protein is CASSAWDRDNSPLHF. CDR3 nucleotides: TGTGCCAGCAGTGCATGGGACAGGGATAATTCACCCCTCCACTTT.

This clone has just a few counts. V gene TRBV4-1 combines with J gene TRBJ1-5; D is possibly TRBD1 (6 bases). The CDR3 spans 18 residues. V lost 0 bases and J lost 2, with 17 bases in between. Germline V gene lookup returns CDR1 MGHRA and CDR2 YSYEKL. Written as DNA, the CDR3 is TGCGCCAGCAGCCAAGACCCCGATGACAGGTTTCGCAATCAGCCCCAGCATTTT. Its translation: CASSQDPDDRFRNQPQHF.

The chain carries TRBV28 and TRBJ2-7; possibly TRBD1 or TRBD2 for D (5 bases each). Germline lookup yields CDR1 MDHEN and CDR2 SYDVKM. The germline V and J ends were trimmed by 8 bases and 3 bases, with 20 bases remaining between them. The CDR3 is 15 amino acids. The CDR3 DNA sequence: TGTGCCAGCTGTTCTATTGGAGGACAACTCTACGAGCAGTACTTC. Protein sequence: CASCSIGGQLYEQYF.

The CDR3 loop reads CASSYLGQYYNEQFF. CDR3 bases: TGTGCCAGCAGCTACCTGGGACAGTACTACAATGAGCAGTTCTTC. This chain links TRBV7-9 with TRBJ2-1; 7 bases align to TRBD1. With V trimmed by 4 bases and J by 3 bases, 6 bases remained unmatched. The germline V gene encodes CDR1 SEHNR and CDR2 FQNEAQ (reference sequence). This CDR3 contains 15 residues.

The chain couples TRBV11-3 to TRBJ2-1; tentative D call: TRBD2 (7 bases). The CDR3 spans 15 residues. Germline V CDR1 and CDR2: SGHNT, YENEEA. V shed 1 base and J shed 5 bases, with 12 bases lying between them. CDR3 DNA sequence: TGTGCCAGCAGCTTAGGTGGCGGGGGCAACAATGAGCAGTTCTTC. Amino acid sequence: CASSLGGGGNNEQFF.

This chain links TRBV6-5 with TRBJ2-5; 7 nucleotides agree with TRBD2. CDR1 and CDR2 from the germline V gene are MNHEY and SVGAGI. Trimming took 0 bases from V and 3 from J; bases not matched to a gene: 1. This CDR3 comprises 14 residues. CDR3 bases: TGTGCCAGCAGTTACTCGCTAGCGGAAGAGACCCAGTACTTC. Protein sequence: CASSYSLAEETQYF.

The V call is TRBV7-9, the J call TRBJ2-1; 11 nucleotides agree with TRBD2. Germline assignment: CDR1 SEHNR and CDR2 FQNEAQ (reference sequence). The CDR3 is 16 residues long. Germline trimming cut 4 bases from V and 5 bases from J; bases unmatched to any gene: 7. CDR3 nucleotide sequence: TGTGCCAGCAGCTCAACCGGGACTAGCGGTAACAATGAGCAGTTCTTC. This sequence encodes CASSSTGTSGNNEQFF.

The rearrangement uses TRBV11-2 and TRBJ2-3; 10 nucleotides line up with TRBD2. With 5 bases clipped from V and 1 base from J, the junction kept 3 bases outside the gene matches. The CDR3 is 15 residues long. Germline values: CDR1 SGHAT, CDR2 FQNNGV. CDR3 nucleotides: TGTGCCAGCAGCCCGCTAGCGGGGGGCACAGATACGCAGTATTTT. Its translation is CASSPLAGGTDTQYF.

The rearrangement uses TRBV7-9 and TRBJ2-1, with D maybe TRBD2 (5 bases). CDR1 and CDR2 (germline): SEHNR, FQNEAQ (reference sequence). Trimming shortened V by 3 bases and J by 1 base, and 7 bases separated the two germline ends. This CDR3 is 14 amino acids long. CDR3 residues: CASSFPGSYNEQFF. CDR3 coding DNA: TGTGCCAGCAGCTTCCCGGGGTCCTACAATGAGCAGTTCTTC.

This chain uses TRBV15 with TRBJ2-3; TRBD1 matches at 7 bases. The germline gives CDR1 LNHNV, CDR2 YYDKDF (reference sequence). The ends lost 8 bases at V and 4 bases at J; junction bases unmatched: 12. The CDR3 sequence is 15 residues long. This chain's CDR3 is CATAKGAAPADTQYF. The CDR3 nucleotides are TGTGCCACCGCCAAGGGGGCAGCCCCAGCAGATACGCAGTATTTT.